Presented here are 19 T cell receptor beta chains from one specimen sequenced in a study of T cell clones after liver transplantation (dated by TCRdb to about 2019). This specimen's time point label, per the study, means: pre-transplant. The receptor library was made with the immunoSEQ multiplex PCR assay. Entries here come from immuneACCESS through TCRdb and include only in-frame sequences with V and J called. Some clones fail to appear in such tables; in the studies checked, an unresolved V gene covers under half of the shortfall, and the cause of the remainder is unknown. The sample table contains 65,000 to 80,000 clones; only one count was recorded for 80% of them. Of the sample, around 0.66% falls within the top ten clones. The sequencing used CD4+ T cells from blood, collected before liver transplant. The receptors derive from a human donor who received a liver transplant.

This chain connects TRBV7-9 to TRBJ1-1, with a tentative D call TRBD1 (6 bases). Trimming left V 3 bases short and J 4 bases short, with 9 bases between. CDR3 size: 13 residues. Germline assignment: CDR1 SEHNR and CDR2 FQNEAQ (reference sequence). The CDR3 protein is CASSLSRGTEAFF. CDR3 in DNA: TGTGCCAGCAGCTTGTCCAGGGGCACTGAAGCTTTCTTT.

This chain connects TRBV5-1 to TRBJ2-3; no reliable D call. Germline CDR1 and CDR2: SGHRS and YFSETQ. Trimming removed 2 bases from V and 0 bases from J, with 10 bases in between. This CDR3 region has 15 residues. CDR3 sequence: CASSLGRLSTDTQYF. The CDR3 DNA follows: TGCGCCAGCAGCTTAGGACGGCTAAGCACAGATACGCAGTATTTT.

The V and J genes are TRBV19 and TRBJ1-1; D gene unclear. This CDR3 has 14 amino acids. The V end was cut by 5 bases, the J end by 2 bases, with 12 bases between. The germline gives CDR1 LNHDA, CDR2 SQIVND (reference sequence). CDR3 DNA: TGTGCCAGTAGTTATTACAGCTCAAACACTGAAGCTTTCTTT. As protein: CASSYYSSNTEAFF. The entire variable domain, with the rest obtained from reference TRBV19 and TRBJ1-1, is as follows: DGGITQSPKYLFRKEGQNVTLSCEQNLNHDAMYWYRQDPGQGLRLIYYSQIVNDFQKGDIAEGYSVSREKKESFPLTVTSAQKNPTAFYLCASSYYSSNTEAFFGQGTRLTVV.

This clone was recorded only once. The chain is built from TRBV18 and TRBJ2-7; TRBD2 agrees at 11 bases. J lost 3 bases, V lost 1 base, and 2 bases had no gene match. This CDR3 is built from 15 residues. Per germline, CDR1 KGHSH and CDR2 LQKENI. The CDR3 sequence is CASSPLGTSGYEQYF. As DNA, the CDR3 is TGTGCCAGCTCACCACTAGGGACTAGCGGCTACGAGCAGTACTTC.

The chain joins TRBV6-1 to TRBJ2-3; 11 bases line up with TRBD2. The germline V gene encodes CDR1 MNHNS and CDR2 SASEGT. Unmatched junction bases numbered 8, after V lost 6 bases and J lost 6 bases. The CDR3 is 15 amino acids. The CDR3 loop is CASRLAGVNTDTQYF. As DNA, the CDR3 is TGTGCCAGCAGACTAGCGGGAGTTAACACGGATACGCAGTATTTT.

The chain recombines TRBV6-1 with TRBJ2-7; D is unresolved. CDR1 is MNHNS and CDR2 is SASEGT in the germline V gene. This CDR3 has 12 residues. The V end lost 4 bases, the J end lost 7 bases, and 11 bases lay between the germline ends. The CDR3 is CASSVQIYEQYF. The CDR3 DNA reads as TGTGCCAGCAGTGTACAGATCTATGAGCAGTACTTC.

The chain employs TRBV28 and TRBJ1-1; TRBD1 is a possible D gene (6 bases). CDR1 MDHEN and CDR2 SYDVKM come from the germline V gene. The ends were cut back, 7 bases at V and 5 bases at J, with 23 bases in the middle. This CDR3 spans 16 amino acids. The CDR3 loop is CASTMGGGARRTEAFF. For the CDR3, the DNA is TGTGCCAGCACCATGGGAGGGGGGGCCCGGCGGACTGAAGCTTTCTTT.

This sequence joins TRBV11-2 and TRBJ2-7; tentatively, D is TRBD2 (6 bases). Trimming pared 1 base from V and 1 base from J, leaving 14 bases between. This CDR3 has 16 residues. CDR1 is SGHAT and CDR2 is FQNNGV in the germline V gene. CDR3 amino acids: CASSLAWGRRSYEQYF. The CDR3 nucleotides read TGTGCCAGCAGCTTAGCGTGGGGGAGGAGGTCCTACGAGCAGTACTTC.

The CDR3 DNA reads as TGTGCCAGCAGTTACTTCGGGACAGAAAATGAAAAACTGTTTTTT. Its translation: CASSYFGTENEKLFF. V usage is TRBV6-5 and J usage is TRBJ1-4; 7 positions match TRBD1. This CDR3 region has 15 residues. Germline V CDR1 and CDR2: MNHEY, SVGAGI. The V gene end was trimmed by 1 base and the J gene end by 5 bases; junction bases not matched to a gene: 4.

The genes are TRBV5-4 and TRBJ2-7; either TRBD1 or TRBD2 may supply D (5 bases each). The CDR3 runs to 15 residues. V lost 4 bases, J lost 3 bases, and 17 bases lay in between. Germline CDR1 and CDR2: SGHNT and YYREEE (reference sequence). The CDR3 DNA reads TGTGCCAGCAGCAGAGGGGCGCGGCCGGACTACGAGCAGTACTTC. Its translation is CASSRGARPDYEQYF.

The chain recombines TRBV28 with TRBJ2-5; D gene unclear. The CDR3 covers 13 residues. CDR1 MDHEN and CDR2 SYDVKM come from the germline V gene. Trimming pared 3 bases from V and 5 bases from J, leaving 10 bases between. CDR3 residues: CASSLRYPETQYF. In DNA, the CDR3 is TGTGCCAGCAGTTTGAGGTATCCCGAGACCCAGTACTTC.

Here the CDR3 reads CASSFAGDAPYEQYF. DNA of the CDR3: TGTGCCAGCAGCTTTGCGGGAGATGCCCCCTACGAGCAGTACTTC. The chain joins TRBV7-2 to TRBJ2-7; 7 bases line up with TRBD2. The germline V gene encodes CDR1 SGHTA and CDR2 FQGNSA. CDR3 length: 15 amino acids. With 3 bases clipped from V and 2 bases from J, the junction kept 7 bases outside the gene matches. Looking up the rest from reference TRBV7-2 and TRBJ2-7 gives the full variable domain: GAGVSQSPSNKVTEKGKDVELRCDPISGHTALYWYRQSLGQGLEFLIYFQGNSAPDKSGLPSDRFSAERTGGSVSTLTIQRTQQEDSAVYLCASSFAGDAPYEQYFGPGTRLTVT.

The chain employs TRBV19 and TRBJ1-2, with 7 bases identical to TRBD1. Germline loops: CDR1 LNHDA, CDR2 SQIVND (reference sequence). Trimming cost V 1 base and J 8 bases; bases outside gene matches: 10. The CDR3 has 15 amino acids. CDR3 protein: CASSIALWTGGGYTF. As DNA, the CDR3 is TGTGCCAGTAGTATAGCCCTCTGGACAGGCGGGGGCTACACCTTC.

The V gene is TRBV9, the J gene TRBJ2-3; unclear D gene. CDR3 length equals 15 residues. The V end lost 0 bases, the J end lost 1 base, and 9 bases lay between the germline ends. The germline CDR1 and CDR2 sequences are SGDLS and YYNGEE. CDR3 sequence (DNA): TGTGCCAGCAGCGTAGAGGCGGCGGGCACAGATACGCAGTATTTT. As protein: CASSVEAAGTDTQYF.

The V call is TRBV4-3, the J call TRBJ1-5; D is unclear. Trimming removed 1 base at V and 0 bases at J, with 7 bases between. The V gene's germline CDR1 is LGHNA and CDR2 YSLEER. CDR3 size: 15 residues. CDR3 sequence: CASSQGQFSNQPQHF. In nucleotides, the CDR3 is TGCGCCAGCAGCCAAGGGCAGTTTAGCAATCAGCCCCAGCATTTT.

The CDR3 sequence is CSVAGAILADTQYF. The DNA for the CDR3 is TGCAGCGTTGCAGGGGCCATTCTAGCAGATACGCAGTATTTT. The chain has TRBV29-1 and TRBJ2-3, with a possible D match to TRBD1 (6 bases). The CDR3 totals 14 residues. Trimming shortened V by 4 bases and J by 4 bases, and 15 bases separated the two germline ends. Germline assignment: CDR1 SQVTM and CDR2 ANQGSEA.

The rearrangement links TRBV5-1 to TRBJ2-1; D unresolved. The CDR3 has 14 residues. The ends were cut back, 2 bases at V and 4 bases at J, with 10 bases in the middle. Per the germline V gene, CDR1 is SGHRS and CDR2 is YFSETQ. The CDR3, as DNA: TGCGCCAGCAGCTTTGGTAACAGTTACAATGAGCAGTTCTTC. Its translation is CASSFGNSYNEQFF.

The gene calls are TRBV28 and TRBJ1-4, with 8 bases that match TRBD1. J was trimmed by 2 bases and V by 6 bases; bases with no gene match: 11. This CDR3 is built from 17 residues. The germline CDR1 and CDR2 sequences are MDHEN and SYDVKM. The CDR3 loop reads CASSPSSGGWTNEKLFF. CDR3 nucleotides: TGTGCCAGCAGCCCTTCTTCAGGGGGCTGGACTAATGAAAAACTGTTTTTT.

The V gene is TRBV27, the J gene TRBJ1-4, with TRBD1 as a possible D gene (6 bases). CDR1 and CDR2 (germline): MNHEY, SMNVEV (reference sequence). Trimming stripped 1 base from V and 8 bases from J, with 11 bases between. The CDR3 totals 14 residues. The CDR3 spells CASSLYSGVEKLFF. CDR3 nucleotide sequence: TGTGCCAGCAGTTTATACTCAGGGGTAGAAAAACTGTTTTTT. Full variable domain (missing parts from reference TRBV27 and TRBJ1-4): EAQVTQNPRYLITVTGKKLTVTCSQNMNHEYMSWYRQDPGLGLRQIYYSMNVEVTDKGDVPEGYKVSRKEKRNFPLILESPSPNQTSLYFCASSLYSGVEKLFFGSGTQLSVL.